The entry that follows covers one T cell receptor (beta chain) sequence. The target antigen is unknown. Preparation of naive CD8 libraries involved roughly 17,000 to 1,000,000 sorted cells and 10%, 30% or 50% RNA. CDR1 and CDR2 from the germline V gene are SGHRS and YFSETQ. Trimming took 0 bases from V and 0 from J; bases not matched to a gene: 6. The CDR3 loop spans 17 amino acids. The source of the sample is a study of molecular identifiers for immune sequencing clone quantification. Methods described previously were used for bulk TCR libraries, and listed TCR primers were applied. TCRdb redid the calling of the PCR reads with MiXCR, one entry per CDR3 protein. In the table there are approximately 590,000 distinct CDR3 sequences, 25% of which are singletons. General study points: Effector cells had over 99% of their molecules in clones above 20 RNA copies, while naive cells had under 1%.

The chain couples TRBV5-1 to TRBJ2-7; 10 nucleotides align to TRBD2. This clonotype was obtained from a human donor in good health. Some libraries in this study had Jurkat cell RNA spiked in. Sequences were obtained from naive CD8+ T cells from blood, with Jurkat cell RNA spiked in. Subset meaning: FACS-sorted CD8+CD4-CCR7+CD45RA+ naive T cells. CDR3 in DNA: TGCGCCAGCAGCTTGGGGACTAGCGGAGCCATCTCCTACGAGCAGTACTTC. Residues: CASSLGTSGAISYEQYF.